This entry is about one TCR beta chain. The antigen remains unidentified. CDR3 length: 14 amino acids. Germline CDR1 is MNHEY and CDR2 is SVGAGI. Trimming shortened V by 1 base and J by 5 bases, and 11 bases separated the two germline ends. The entry originates in a study of a mutant IDH1 vaccine in newly diagnosed glioma. At the level of the study: Earlier care involved radiotherapy, temozolomide, or both, and the majority received both. Broader study findings: Changes in top peripheral clonotypes did not appear linked to pseudoprogression. There were vaccine-induced immune responses in roughly 92% of the patients.

As to time point: baseline, week 1 (first vaccination visit). Sample treatment: pre-vaccination baseline after standard-of-care therapy. The protocol was immunoSEQ multiplex PCR, while the TCRdb copy is restricted to in-frame clones and leaves out a portion. This sample yields about 88,000 clones, of which almost 85% are seen a single time; about 5.2% belongs to the top ten. The sequence came from a man aged 35 to 55 with glioma. Some clones in this sample may be carry-over from other donors' samples. The rearrangement links TRBV6-5 to TRBJ1-1, with D perhaps TRBD1 (5 bases). The source material was PBMCs, sampled from a glioma patient treated with radiotherapy, temozolomide or both. As DNA, the CDR3 is TGTGCCAGCAGTTACTTGAATCCAGGGACTGAAGCTTTCTTT. It encodes CASSYLNPGTEAFF.